This note documents a single T cell receptor (beta chain) sequence. This sample stems from a study of T cells of healthy individuals. TCRdb independently ran MiXCR on the 5' RACE reads; one entry per CDR3 protein. The sample records about 60,000 distinct CDR3 sequences, 15% to 20% being singletons. The source of this sequence is a human donor in good health.

The CDR3 DNA reads as TGCGCCAGCAGCTTGGATAGACTAGGCAGCACCTACGAGCAGTACTTC. Translating gives CASSLDRLGSTYEQYF. The chain recombines TRBV5-1 with TRBJ2-7; possibly TRBD2 for D (6 bases). Germline values: CDR1 SGHRS, CDR2 YFSETQ. The V and J ends lost 0 bases and 2 bases respectively, with 15 bases between them. CDR3 length equals 16 residues. The full variable domain, rest sourced from reference TRBV5-1 and TRBJ2-7, is KAGVTQTPRYLIKTRGQQVTLSCSPISGHRSVSWYQQTPGQGLQFLFEYFSETQRNKGNFPGRFSGRQFSNSRSEMNVSTLELGDSALYLCASSLDRLGSTYEQYFGPGTRLTVT.